These 12 T cell receptor beta chains were all obtained from the same sample, sequenced in a study of CD8+CD57+ T cells in acquired aplastic anemia. Only patients with CD8+CD57+ cell expansion on flow cytometry were chosen for sequencing. Genomic DNA provided the template from which TCR beta VDJ and CDR3 profiles were obtained. From the reads, TCRdb called clonotypes with MiXCR, one entry per CDR3 protein. The sample includes 200,000 to 250,000 distinct CDR3 sequences, approximately 45% of them seen just once. Specimen: sorted CD4+, CD8+, or CD8+CD57+ T cells (not recorded which) from PBMCs. These receptors were obtained from a human donor with aplastic anemia.

In regard to this clonotype: Its ends do not fully match the called genes, so a read error is possible. The genes are TRBV10-3 and TRBJ2-3; TRBD2 matches at 11 bases. The CDR3 extends over 17 amino acids. CDR1 and CDR2 (germline): ENHRY, SYGVKD. CDR3 coding DNA: TGTGCCAGCAGTTACTCGGTCACTAGCGGGAGCGCAGATACGCAGTATTTT. Its translation: CASSYSVTSGSADTQYF.

This clonotype was found once. The CDR3 region is CSARGSNQPQHF. The CDR3 nucleotides read TGCAGTGCTAGAGGGAGCAATCAGCCCCAGCATTTT. This rearrangement joins TRBV20-1 to TRBJ1-5; D remains ambiguous. The V and J ends lost 1 base and 1 base respectively, with 2 bases between them. The germline CDR1 and CDR2 sequences are DFQATT and SNEGSKA (reference sequence). This CDR3 is 12 amino acids long.

This clonotype has a count of ten or more. The chain employs TRBV6-5 and TRBJ1-4; TRBD1 might be the D (6 bases). Trimming took off 2 bases at V and 7 bases at J, with 14 bases between the two ends. This CDR3 comprises 15 residues. CDR1 and CDR2 from the germline V gene are MNHEY and SVGAGI. Here the CDR3 reads CASSYNTGTSEKLFF. The CDR3 DNA sequence: TGTGCCAGCAGTTACAATACCGGGACAAGTGAAAAACTGTTTTTT.

This chain links TRBV15 with TRBJ2-5; a possible D gene is TRBD2 (5 bases). V was shortened by 1 base and J by 5 bases, with 11 bases between the two germline ends. This CDR3 comprises 14 residues. CDR1 is LNHNV and CDR2 is YYDKDF in the germline V gene (reference sequence). Here the CDR3 DNA reads TGTGCCACCAGCAGAGGAGGGCCGGAGGAGACCCAGTACTTC. It specifies CATSRGGPEETQYF. Using reference TRBV15 and TRBJ2-5 for the parts outside the CDR3, the full variable domain is DAMVIQNPRYQVTQFGKPVTLSCSQTLNHNVMYWYQQKSSQAPKLLFHYYDKDFNNEADTPDNFQSRRPNTSFCFLDIRSPGLGDTAMYLCATSRGGPEETQYFGPGTRLLVL.

The chain carries TRBV7-9 and TRBJ2-7; 10 nucleotides agree with TRBD2. Per germline, CDR1 SEHNR and CDR2 FQNEAQ (reference sequence). The CDR3 extends over 14 amino acids. After removal of 9 bases from V and 2 bases from J, the junction contained 7 bases not matched to a gene. The CDR3 loop is CASSPLAGPYEQYF. The DNA of the CDR3 is TGTGCCAGTAGCCCACTAGCGGGGCCCTACGAGCAGTACTTC.

This clonotype was recorded a few times. The rearrangement links TRBV27 to TRBJ1-1; D remains ambiguous. V was trimmed by 2 bases and J by 1 base, leaving 5 bases between them. The CDR3 totals 13 residues. Germline CDR1 MNHEY, CDR2 SMNVEV (reference sequence). Here the CDR3 reads CASSLRENTEAFF. The CDR3 nucleotides read TGTGCCAGCAGTTTACGAGAGAACACTGAAGCTTTCTTT.

This rearrangement joins TRBV20-1 to TRBJ2-7, with 9 bases fitting TRBD1. This CDR3 is 13 amino acids long. Trimming cost V 6 bases and J 3 bases; bases outside gene matches: 6. In germline, CDR1 is DFQATT, CDR2 SNEGSKA (reference sequence). The CDR3 DNA sequence: TGCAGTGCCAACTGGGACAGGGACTACGAGCAGTACTTC. This encodes CSANWDRDYEQYF.

Ten or more counts support this clonotype. J is TRBJ2-1 and V is TRBV15; D is ambiguous. V was cut by 0 bases and J by 7 bases, with 13 bases left in between. CDR1 and CDR2 (germline): LNHNV, YYDKDF (reference sequence). The CDR3 consists of 15 residues. In nucleotides, the CDR3 is TGTGCCACCAGCAGAGATCTAGAGGTGGGGAATGAGCAGTTCTTC. Residues: CATSRDLEVGNEQFF.

This clonotype was seen many times. CDR3 amino acids: CSASDRDWKYEQYF. Here the CDR3 DNA reads TGCAGTGCTAGCGACCGGGACTGGAAATACGAGCAGTACTTC. The chain has TRBV20-1 and TRBJ2-7; possibly TRBD2 for D (6 bases). Germline loops: CDR1 DFQATT, CDR2 SNEGSKA (reference sequence). The CDR3 extends over 14 amino acids. V shed 3 bases and J shed 4 bases, with 16 bases lying between them.

To note about this clonotype: This likely comes from a read error, as the CDR3 has no conserved phenylalanine or tryptophan at its end. In DNA, the CDR3 is TGCAGTGCTAGTTTGTTGAGCGATACTAACTATGGCTACACCGTC. It is translated as CSASLLSDTNYGYTV. This chain uses TRBV20-1 with TRBJ1-2; D uncertain. The germline V gene encodes CDR1 DFQATT and CDR2 SNEGSKA (reference sequence). The V end was cut by 3 bases, the J end by 0 bases, with 14 bases between. CDR3 length: 15 amino acids.

Regarding this clonotype: This could be a read error, since a much larger clone is one nucleotide away. Given the absence of the conserved phenylalanine or tryptophan at the CDR3 end, a read error is likely. V is TRBV9 and J is TRBJ2-7; 8 bases fit TRBD2. The germline V gene has CDR1 SGDLS and CDR2 YYNGEE. The CDR3 is made up of 17 amino acids. Here the CDR3 reads CASSQESIAGSYYEQYL. The DNA for the CDR3 is TGCGCCAGCAGCCAAGAGTCTATAGCGGGGAGTTACTACGAGCAGTACCTC.

CDR3 sequence (DNA): TGTGCCAGCAGAGGGGACAGTCCGAATGAGCAGTTCTTC. It is translated as CASRGDSPNEQFF. The chain combines TRBV9 with TRBJ2-1; 7 bases agree with TRBD1. The germline CDR1 and CDR2 sequences are SGDLS and YYNGEE. The CDR3 is 13 residues long. V was clipped by 5 bases and J by 7 bases; unmatched bases: 6.